The next 15 T cell receptor beta chains were all read from a single sample in a study of CXCR3-negative and CXCR3-positive naive CD8 T cells. Carrying UMI labels, the TRB cDNA libraries were prepared through 5' RACE. One entry per CDR3 protein, without DNA, is what TCRdb gives after re-calling the 5' RACE reads. The sample has 75,000 or so distinct CDR3 sequences. What was sequenced was naive CXCR3- CD8+ T cells from blood. Described subset: CD45RO-CCR7+CD27+CD95- naive CD8+ T cells lacking CXCR3 (TNR3-). The receptors originated from a human donor in good health. Some clones in this sample may be carry-over from other donors' samples.

The V gene is TRBV5-1, the J gene TRBJ2-7; TCRdb proposes TRBD1, but this gene call is untestable without DNA. Germline V CDR1 and CDR2: SGHRS, YFSETQ. This CDR3 has 14 residues. The CDR3: CASSYNPGSYEQYF.

The chain employs TRBV7-9 and TRBJ1-6; TCRdb's D call of TRBD1 is untestable without DNA. This CDR3 region has 17 residues. Germline V lookup: CDR1 SEHNR, CDR2 FQNEAQ (reference sequence). CDR3 in amino acids: CASSLPGKGGFNSPLHF. Complete variable domain (other parts from reference TRBV7-9 and TRBJ1-6): DTGVSQNPRHKITKRGQNVTFRCDPISEHNRLYWYRQTLGQGPEFLTYFQNEAQLEKSRLLSDRFSAERPKGSFSTLEIQRTEQGDSAMYLCASSLPGKGGFNSPLHFGNGTRLTVT.

The V and J genes are TRBV2 and TRBJ1-2; TCRdb reports TRBD1, a call that lacks DNA to check it against. CDR1 and CDR2 from the germline V gene are SNHLY and FYNNEI. CDR3 length equals 16 residues. The chain's CDR3 is CASRAPLMDRGRGYTF. Full variable domain (remainder filled in from reference TRBV2 and TRBJ1-2): EPEVTQTPSHQVTQMGQEVILRCVPISNHLYFYWYRQILGQKVEFLVSFYNNEISEKSEIFDDQFSVERPDGSNFTLKIRSTKLEDSAMYFCASRAPLMDRGRGYTFGSGTRLTVV.

The chain uses TRBV3-1 and TRBJ1-1. CDR3 length: 13 amino acids. Per germline, CDR1 LGHDT and CDR2 YNNKEL (reference sequence). The chain's CDR3 is CASSQDPNTEAFF.

The rearrangement uses TRBV20-1 and TRBJ2-7; the TCRdb call, TRBD2, lacks DNA for checking. The V gene's germline CDR1 is DFQATT and CDR2 SNEGSKA (reference sequence). The CDR3 spans 17 residues. The CDR3 sequence: CSAREAPDSWDAYEQYF.

The chain recombines TRBV6-5 with TRBJ2-3; without DNA, the TCRdb call of TRBD2 cannot be checked. The V gene's germline CDR1 is MNHEY and CDR2 SVGAGI. This CDR3 spans 19 amino acids. CDR3 residues: CASSYSKLAGGPVVDTQYF.

The chain combines TRBV7-8 with TRBJ2-3; TCRdb proposes TRBD1, but this gene call is untestable without DNA. This CDR3 has 17 residues. Germline V gene data show CDR1 as SGHVS and CDR2 as FQNEAQ. Here the CDR3 reads CASSLAGGIRLTDTQYF.

CDR3 sequence: CASSSSGWSEQYF. The chain couples TRBV7-9 to TRBJ2-7. The CDR3 has 13 residues. Looked up from germline, CDR1 is SEHNR and CDR2 is FQNEAQ (reference sequence).

This chain links TRBV7-9 with TRBJ2-1; TCRdb reports TRBD1, a call that lacks DNA to check it against. From germline, CDR1 is SEHNR and CDR2 FQNEAQ (reference sequence). The CDR3 is 14 residues long. The CDR3 protein is CASSPAGKYNEQFF.

The J gene is TRBJ1-6, the V gene TRBV28; with no DNA, the TCRdb D assignment of TRBD1 cannot be verified. CDR1 and CDR2 from the germline V gene are MDHEN and SYDVKM. The CDR3 loop spans 15 amino acids. Here the CDR3 reads CASSWTRRPNSPLHF. The full variable domain, rest sourced from reference TRBV28 and TRBJ1-6, is DVKVTQSSRYLVKRTGEKVFLECVQDMDHENMFWYRQDPGLGLRLIYFSYDVKMKEKGDIPEGYSVSREKKERFSLILESASTNQTSMYLCASSWTRRPNSPLHFGNGTRLTVT.

The chain couples TRBV5-6 to TRBJ2-7; TCRdb's D call of TRBD1 is untestable without DNA. Germline V CDR1 and CDR2: SGHDT, YYEEEE. This CDR3 has 13 amino acids. The CDR3 loop is CASSPSPSDEQYF.

The chain is built from TRBV2 and TRBJ2-7; absent DNA, TCRdb's TRBD2 call cannot be checked. Germline V gene data show CDR1 as SNHLY and CDR2 as FYNNEI. This CDR3 has 13 residues. The CDR3 sequence is CATLSGSSYEQYF.

The chain is built from TRBV4-2 and TRBJ2-7; TCRdb's assignment of TRBD2 cannot be checked, as there is no DNA. CDR3 length: 19 residues. The germline CDR1 and CDR2 sequences are LGHNA and YNFKEQ. CDR3 protein: CASSWETGLAGVFSYEQYF.

The chain carries TRBV20-1 and TRBJ2-3; TCRdb indicates TRBD2, and absent DNA this call remains unverified. The CDR3 covers 17 residues. From germline, CDR1 is DFQATT and CDR2 SNEGSKA (reference sequence). The CDR3 protein is CSARGTSGPPVTDTQYF.

The gene calls are TRBV5-1 and TRBJ2-5; TCRdb calls TRBD1, which cannot be checked without DNA. Germline CDR1 and CDR2: SGHRS and YFSETQ. The CDR3 contains 15 residues. The CDR3 loop is CASSLFSGGWETQYF.